This T cell receptor beta chain was documented in a study of blood T cell repertoires in COVID-19. This clone was seen only once. There are 14 residues in the CDR3. CDR1 and CDR2 (germline): SGDLS, YYNGEE. With 4 bases clipped from V and 13 bases from J, the junction kept 13 bases outside the gene matches. The method was immunoSEQ multiplex PCR; TCRdb's version includes in-frame clones alone and lacks a portion of them. The table has some 340,000 clones, roughly 87% seen once. Donors in Cohort 3 counted as recovered after two negative PCRs, clearance, or symptom resolution. This receptor was obtained from a woman between 45 and 65 years old who had recovered from COVID-19. The chain recombines TRBV9 with TRBJ1-1; TRBD1 matches 10 bases. Sequenced sample: PBMCs or T cells enriched from blood (not recorded which). DNA for the CDR3: TGTGCCAGCAGCCAACCGACAGGGGGCGAGGGGCTTTTCTTT. This encodes CASSQPTGGEGLFF. Full variable domain (rest looked up from reference TRBV9 and TRBJ1-1): DSGVTQTPKHLITATGQRVTLRCSPRSGDLSVYWYQQSLDQGLQFLIQYYNGEERAKGNILERFSAQQFPDLHSELNLSSLELGDSALYFCASSQPTGGEGLFFGQGTRLTVV.